This T cell receptor beta chain was sequenced during a study of glioma-infiltrating T cells. The V and J ends lost 5 bases and 0 bases respectively, with 7 bases between them. The germline CDR1 and CDR2 sequences are SGHAT and FQNNGV. The length of the CDR3 is 14 residues. In this sample, this clonotype turned up a few times. TCR alpha and beta CDR3 regions were amplified from RNA using iRepertoire nested multiplex PCR. TCRdb itself ran the multiplex PCR reads through MiXCR, one entry per CDR3 protein. The table includes about 130,000 distinct CDR3 sequences, roughly 20% detected once. The chain couples TRBV11-2 to TRBJ2-2; D is unclear. This receptor was obtained from a human donor with low-grade glioma or glioblastoma, undergoing nonglioma brain surgery, or in good health (not recorded which). The sample taken for sequencing was glioma tissue, nonneoplastic brain tissue, or PBMCs (not recorded which). The chain's CDR3 is CASSPRANTGELFF. For the CDR3, the DNA is TGTGCCAGCAGCCCACGGGCGAACACCGGGGAGCTGTTTTTT.